This section outlines one T cell receptor (beta chain) sequence together with its context. Method: immunoSEQ multiplex PCR; TCRdb's copy keeps in-frame clones and lacks some. The table includes 200,000 or so clones, almost 95% detected once. This record belongs to a study of T cell responses to AZD1222 COVID-19 vaccine. The CDR3 consists of 14 residues. V was pared by 3 bases and J by 0 bases, with 6 bases between. Germline CDR1 and CDR2: KGHSH and LQKENI. The material was peripheral blood, obtained on day 0 of AZD1222 vaccination. The sequence derives from an adult in good health. The chain employs TRBV18 and TRBJ2-1; no clear D gene. The CDR3 is CASSPLGSYNEQFF. The CDR3 bases are TGTGCCAGCTCACCTCTAGGCTCCTACAATGAGCAGTTCTTC.